This T cell receptor (beta chain) was sequenced in a study of T cell repertoires in cytomegalovirus infection. Findings and limits, study-wide: HLA-C-restricted CMV-specific TCR beta clonotypes were dominant in the ex vivo response.

The CDR3 covers 15 residues. V was clipped by 10 bases and J by 5 bases, with 23 bases between them. CDR1 and CDR2 from the germline V gene are LNHDA and SQIVND (reference sequence). The table lists this clonotype with many counts. Its antigen is currently unknown. TCRdb recomputed calls from the reads with MiXCR, one row per CDR3 protein. The table shows 100,000 or so distinct CDR3 sequences, with less than 25% occurring only once. The J gene is TRBJ2-5, the V gene TRBV19; D may match TRBD1 or TRBD2 (5 bases each). Sequenced material: CD8+ T cells from PBMCs. The receptor was isolated from a human donor in good health (CMV status not recorded). Some clones in this sample may be carry-over from other donors' samples. The CDR3: CATSRDFRVGETQYF. In DNA, the CDR3 is TGTGCCACTTCCCGGGATTTCAGGGTCGGGGAGACCCAGTACTTC.